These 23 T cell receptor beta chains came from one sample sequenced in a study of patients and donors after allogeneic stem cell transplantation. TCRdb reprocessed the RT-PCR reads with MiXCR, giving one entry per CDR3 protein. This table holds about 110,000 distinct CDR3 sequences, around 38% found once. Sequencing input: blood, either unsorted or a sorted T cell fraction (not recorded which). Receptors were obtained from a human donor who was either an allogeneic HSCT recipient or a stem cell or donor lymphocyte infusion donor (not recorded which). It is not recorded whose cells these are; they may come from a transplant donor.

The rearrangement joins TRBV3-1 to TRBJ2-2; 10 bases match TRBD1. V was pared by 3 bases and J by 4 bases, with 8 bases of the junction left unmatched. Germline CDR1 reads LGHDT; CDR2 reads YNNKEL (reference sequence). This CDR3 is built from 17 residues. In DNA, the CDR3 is TGTGCCAGCAGCCAGCGGGACAGGGGACTTTCCACCGGGGAGCTGTTTTTT. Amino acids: CASSQRDRGLSTGELFF.

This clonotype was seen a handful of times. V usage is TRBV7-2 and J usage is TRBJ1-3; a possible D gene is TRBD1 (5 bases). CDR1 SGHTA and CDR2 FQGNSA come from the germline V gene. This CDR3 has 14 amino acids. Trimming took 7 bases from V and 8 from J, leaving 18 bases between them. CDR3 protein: CASTTESGGDTIYF. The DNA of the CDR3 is TGTGCCAGCACCACGGAGAGCGGAGGGGACACCATATATTTT.

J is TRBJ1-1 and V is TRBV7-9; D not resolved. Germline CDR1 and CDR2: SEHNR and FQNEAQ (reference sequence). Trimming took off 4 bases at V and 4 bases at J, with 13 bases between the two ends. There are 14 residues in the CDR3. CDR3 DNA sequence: TGTGCCAGCAGCTCGACGGCGAAGGGCACTGAAGCTTTCTTT. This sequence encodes CASSSTAKGTEAFF.

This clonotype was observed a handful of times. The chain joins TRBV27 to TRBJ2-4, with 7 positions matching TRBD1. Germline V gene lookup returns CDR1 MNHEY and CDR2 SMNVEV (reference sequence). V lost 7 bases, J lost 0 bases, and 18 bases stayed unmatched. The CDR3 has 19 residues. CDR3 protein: CASTETTGRAPLAKNIQYF. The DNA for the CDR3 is TGTGCCAGCACCGAGACGACAGGGAGAGCCCCATTAGCCAAAAACATTCAGTACTTC.

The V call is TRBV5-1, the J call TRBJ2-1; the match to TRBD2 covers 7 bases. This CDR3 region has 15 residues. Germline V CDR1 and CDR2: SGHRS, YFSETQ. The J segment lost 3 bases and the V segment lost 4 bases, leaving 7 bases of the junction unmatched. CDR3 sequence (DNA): TGCGCCAGCAGCGTCCTAGCGGTAGACTACAATGAGCAGTTCTTC. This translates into CASSVLAVDYNEQFF.

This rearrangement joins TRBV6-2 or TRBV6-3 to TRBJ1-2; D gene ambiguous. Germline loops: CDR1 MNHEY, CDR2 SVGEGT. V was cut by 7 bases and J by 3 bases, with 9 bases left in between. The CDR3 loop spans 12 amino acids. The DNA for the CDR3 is TGTGCCAGCACCTCGACCTACTATGGCTACACCTTC. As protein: CASTSTYYGYTF.

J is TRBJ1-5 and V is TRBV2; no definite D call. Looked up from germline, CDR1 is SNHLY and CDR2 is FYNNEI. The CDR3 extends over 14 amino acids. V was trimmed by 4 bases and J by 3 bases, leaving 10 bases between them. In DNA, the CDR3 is TGTGCCAGCAGTGCAGTAAGCTACAATCAGCCCCAGCATTTT. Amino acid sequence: CASSAVSYNQPQHF. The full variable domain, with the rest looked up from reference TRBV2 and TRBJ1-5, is EPEVTQTPSHQVTQMGQEVILRCVPISNHLYFYWYRQILGQKVEFLVSFYNNEISEKSEIFDDQFSVERPDGSNFTLKIRSTKLEDSAMYFCASSAVSYNQPQHFGDGTRLSIL.

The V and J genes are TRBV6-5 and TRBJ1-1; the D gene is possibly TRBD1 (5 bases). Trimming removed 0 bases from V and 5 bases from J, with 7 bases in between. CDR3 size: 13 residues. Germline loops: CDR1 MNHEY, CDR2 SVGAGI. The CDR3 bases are TGTGCCAGCAGTTACTCGCAGGGTACTGAAGCTTTCTTT. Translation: CASSYSQGTEAFF.

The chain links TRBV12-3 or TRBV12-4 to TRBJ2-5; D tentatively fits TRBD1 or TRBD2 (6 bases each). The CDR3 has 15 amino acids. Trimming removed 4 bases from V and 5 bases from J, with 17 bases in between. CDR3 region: CASSWALGGRETQYF. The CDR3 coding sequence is TGTGCCAGCAGTTGGGCATTGGGGGGCCGGGAGACCCAGTACTTC.

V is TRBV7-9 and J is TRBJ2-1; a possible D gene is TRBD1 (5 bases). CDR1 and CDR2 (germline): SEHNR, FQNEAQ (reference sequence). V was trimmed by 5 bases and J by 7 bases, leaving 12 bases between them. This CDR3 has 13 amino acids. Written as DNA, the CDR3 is TGTGCCAGCAGCCATTCCAGGGTAAATGAGCAGTTCTTC. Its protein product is CASSHSRVNEQFF.

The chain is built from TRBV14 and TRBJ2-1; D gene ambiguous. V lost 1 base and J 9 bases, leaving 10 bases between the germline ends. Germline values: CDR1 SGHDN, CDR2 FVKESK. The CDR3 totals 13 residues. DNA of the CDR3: TGTGCCAGCAGCCAAGTACATAGAGGTGAGCAGTTCTTC. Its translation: CASSQVHRGEQFF.

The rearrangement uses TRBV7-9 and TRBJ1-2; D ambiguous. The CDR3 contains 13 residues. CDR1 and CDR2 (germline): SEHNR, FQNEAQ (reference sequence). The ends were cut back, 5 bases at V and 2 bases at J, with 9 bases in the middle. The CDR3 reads CASSPILNYGYTF. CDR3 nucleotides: TGTGCCAGCAGCCCTATACTAAACTATGGCTACACCTTC.

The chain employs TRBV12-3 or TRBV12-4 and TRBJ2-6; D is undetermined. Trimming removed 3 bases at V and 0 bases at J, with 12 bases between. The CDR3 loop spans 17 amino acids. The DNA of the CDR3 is TGTGCCAGCAGTTTCGGCAGGTTGTACTCTGGGGCCAACGTCCTGACTTTC. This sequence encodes CASSFGRLYSGANVLTF.

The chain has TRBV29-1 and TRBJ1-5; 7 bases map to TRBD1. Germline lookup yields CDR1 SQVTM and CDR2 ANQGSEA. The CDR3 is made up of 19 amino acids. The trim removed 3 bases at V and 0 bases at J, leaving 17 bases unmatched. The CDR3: CSVEVVGTASPGSNQPQHF. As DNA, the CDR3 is TGCAGCGTTGAGGTCGTTGGGACAGCTAGCCCTGGTAGCAATCAGCCCCAGCATTTT. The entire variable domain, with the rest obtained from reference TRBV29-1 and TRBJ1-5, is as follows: SAVISQKPSRDICQRGTSLTIQCQVDSQVTMMFWYRQQPGQSLTLIATANQGSEATYESGFVIDKFPISRPNLTFSTLTVSNMSPEDSSIYLCSVEVVGTASPGSNQPQHFGDGTRLSIL.

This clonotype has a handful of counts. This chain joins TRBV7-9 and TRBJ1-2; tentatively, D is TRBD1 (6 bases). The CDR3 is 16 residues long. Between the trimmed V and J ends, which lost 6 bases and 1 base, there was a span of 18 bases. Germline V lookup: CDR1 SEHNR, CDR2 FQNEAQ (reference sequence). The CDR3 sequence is CASRGGQELDNYGYTF. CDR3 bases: TGTGCCAGCAGGGGGGGGCAGGAATTAGATAACTATGGCTACACCTTC.

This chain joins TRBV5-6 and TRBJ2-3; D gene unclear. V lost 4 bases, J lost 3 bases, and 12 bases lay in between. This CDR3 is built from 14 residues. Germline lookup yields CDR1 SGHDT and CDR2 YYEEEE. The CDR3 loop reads CASSRSGSTDTQYF. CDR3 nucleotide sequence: TGTGCCAGCAGCCGAAGTGGGTCTACAGATACGCAGTATTTT.

The CDR3 loop is CASSQDLPVADTQYF. The CDR3 nucleotides are TGCGCCAGCAGCCAAGATCTTCCAGTGGCAGATACGCAGTATTTT. The chain employs TRBV4-3 and TRBJ2-3; D is unclear. CDR3 length equals 15 residues. Germline V gene data show CDR1 as LGHNA and CDR2 as YSLEER. V dropped 0 bases and J dropped 4 bases, with 11 bases sitting between them.

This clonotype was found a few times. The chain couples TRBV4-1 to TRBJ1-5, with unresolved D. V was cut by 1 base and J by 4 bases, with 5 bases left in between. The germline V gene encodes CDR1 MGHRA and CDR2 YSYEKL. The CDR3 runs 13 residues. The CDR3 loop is CASSQGWNQPQHF. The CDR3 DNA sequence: TGCGCCAGCAGCCAAGGGTGGAATCAGCCCCAGCATTTT.

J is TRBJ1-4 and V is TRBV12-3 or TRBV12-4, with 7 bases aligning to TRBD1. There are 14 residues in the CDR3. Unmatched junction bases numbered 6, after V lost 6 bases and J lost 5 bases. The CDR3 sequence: CASSVPGGNEKLFF. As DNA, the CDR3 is TGTGCCAGCAGCGTACCAGGGGGGAATGAAAAACTGTTTTTT.

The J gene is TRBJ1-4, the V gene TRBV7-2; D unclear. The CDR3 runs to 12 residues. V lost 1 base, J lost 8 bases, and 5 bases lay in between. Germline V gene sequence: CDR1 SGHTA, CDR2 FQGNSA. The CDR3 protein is CASSLEHEKLFF. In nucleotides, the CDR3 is TGTGCCAGCAGCTTAGAGCACGAAAAACTGTTTTTT.

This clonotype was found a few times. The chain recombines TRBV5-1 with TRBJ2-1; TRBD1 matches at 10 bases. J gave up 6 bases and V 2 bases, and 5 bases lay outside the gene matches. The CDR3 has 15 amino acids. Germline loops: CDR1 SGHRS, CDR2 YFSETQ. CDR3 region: CASSFTGTGVNEQFF. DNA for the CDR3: TGCGCCAGCAGCTTTACCGGGACAGGGGTCAATGAGCAGTTCTTC. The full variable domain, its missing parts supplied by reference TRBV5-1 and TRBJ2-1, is KAGVTQTPRYLIKTRGQQVTLSCSPISGHRSVSWYQQTPGQGLQFLFEYFSETQRNKGNFPGRFSGRQFSNSRSEMNVSTLELGDSALYLCASSFTGTGVNEQFFGPGTRLTVL.

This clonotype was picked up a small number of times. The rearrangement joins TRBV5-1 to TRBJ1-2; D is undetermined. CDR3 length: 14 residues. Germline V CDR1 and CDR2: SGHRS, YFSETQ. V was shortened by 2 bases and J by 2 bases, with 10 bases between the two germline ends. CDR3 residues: CASSFFGSNYGYTF. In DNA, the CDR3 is TGCGCCAGCAGCTTCTTCGGATCAAACTATGGCTACACCTTC.

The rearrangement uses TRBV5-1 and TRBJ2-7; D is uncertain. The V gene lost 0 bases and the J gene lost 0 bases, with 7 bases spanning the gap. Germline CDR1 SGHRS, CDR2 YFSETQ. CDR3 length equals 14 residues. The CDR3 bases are TGCGCCAGCAGCTTGGAAGTCCTCTCCTACGAGCAGTACTTC. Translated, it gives CASSLEVLSYEQYF.